These 9 T cell receptor beta chains originate from one sample sequenced in a study of neoadjuvant anti-PD-1 for oral cavity cancer. Stated time point: after neoadjuvant nivolumab, at surgical resection. Only in-frame clones appear in the TCRdb table, and some are missing; sequencing was by immunoSEQ multiplex PCR. The sample includes about 7,800 clones, nearly 70% seen only once; the top ten take about 3%. The source material was PBMCs, sampled after nivolumab (anti-PD-1) treatment. Receptor source: a person between 40 and 79 years old with oral cavity squamous cell carcinoma.

The V call is TRBV7-9, the J call TRBJ1-4; weak D call: TRBD1 (5 bases). There are 15 residues in the CDR3. Germline CDR1 and CDR2: SEHNR and FQNEAQ (reference sequence). The V end lost 7 bases, the J end lost 0 bases, and 12 bases lay between the germline ends. The CDR3 region is CASNSQGATNEKLFF. The CDR3 region has the DNA TGTGCCAGCAACTCTCAGGGTGCAACTAATGAAAAACTGTTTTTT.

The J gene is TRBJ1-1, the V gene TRBV9; 11 bases are a match to TRBD1. Germline V gives CDR1 SGDLS, CDR2 YYNGEE. The CDR3 is 14 residues long. Trimming at V came to 2 bases and at J to 5 bases, leaving 2 bases not matched to a gene. CDR3 region: CASSVGQGGTEAFF. As DNA, the CDR3 is TGTGCCAGCAGCGTGGGACAGGGGGGGACTGAAGCTTTCTTT.

This sequence joins TRBV4-3 and TRBJ1-5; no reliable D call. The CDR3 has 14 amino acids. V lost 6 bases to trimming and J lost 0 bases, with 9 bases between them. Germline V CDR1 and CDR2: LGHNA, YSLEER. CDR3 in DNA: TGCGCCAGCAGGAGGCCTTATAGCAATCAGCCCCAGCATTTT. Residues: CASRRPYSNQPQHF.

The chain couples TRBV30 to TRBJ2-7; TRBD1 agrees at 9 bases. V was clipped by 1 base and J by 5 bases; unmatched bases: 6. CDR1 and CDR2 (germline): GTSNPN, SVGIG (reference sequence). The CDR3 covers 14 residues. The CDR3 loop reads CAWSGGTGHHEQYF. As DNA, the CDR3 is TGTGCCTGGAGTGGAGGGACAGGGCACCACGAGCAGTACTTC.

This chain uses TRBV6-6 with TRBJ2-2; 8 nucleotides agree with TRBD2. From germline, CDR1 is MNHNY and CDR2 SVGAGI (reference sequence). The J segment lost 4 bases and the V segment lost 8 bases, leaving 6 bases of the junction unmatched. This CDR3 has 14 amino acids. Written as DNA, the CDR3 is TGTGCCAGCCGGAGCGGGGGAGGCACCGGGGAGCTGTTTTTT. Protein sequence: CASRSGGGTGELFF.

The rearrangement joins TRBV6-1 to TRBJ1-1, with D perhaps matching TRBD1 (5 bases). CDR1 MNHNS and CDR2 SASEGT come from the germline V gene. The V gene lost 4 bases and the J gene lost 0 bases, with 15 bases spanning the gap. CDR3 length equals 16 residues. The CDR3 nucleotides are TGTGCCAGCAGTGGATCTGCGGGACCAGTGAACACTGAAGCTTTCTTT. Protein product: CASSGSAGPVNTEAFF.

Only a few counts were recorded for this clone. The chain carries TRBV4-3 and TRBJ2-2; D ambiguous. Germline V gives CDR1 LGHNA, CDR2 YSLEER. With 1 base removed from V and 5 bases from J, the gap between germline ends came to 5 bases. The CDR3 runs to 13 residues. In nucleotides, the CDR3 is TGCGCCAGCAGCCAAGTACTTACCGGGGAGCTGTTTTTT. Protein product: CASSQVLTGELFF.

The V and J genes are TRBV5-4 and TRBJ2-2; D is uncertain. CDR1 and CDR2 (germline): SGHNT, YYREEE (reference sequence). V lost 0 bases to trimming and J lost 3 bases, with 6 bases between them. The CDR3 is 14 amino acids. CDR3 sequence (DNA): TGTGCCAGCAGCTTGGTCGAATACACCGGGGAGCTGTTTTTT. This codes for CASSLVEYTGELFF.

The chain joins TRBV28 to TRBJ1-6; 8 nucleotides agree with TRBD1. Germline V gene sequence: CDR1 MDHEN, CDR2 SYDVKM. The CDR3 sequence is 17 residues long. With 5 bases clipped from V and 3 bases from J, the junction kept 9 bases outside the gene matches. CDR3 nucleotide sequence: TGTGCCAGCAGTAGACATCAGGGGGCCGGCTATAATTCACCCCTCCACTTT. It encodes CASSRHQGAGYNSPLHF.